This record covers a single T cell receptor beta chain. This sample stems from a study of cytomegalovirus exposure and HLA in healthy donors. PCR used 60 Vbeta primers and 13 Jbeta primers. The table came from immunoSEQ multiplex PCR; TCRdb's copy has only in-frame clones and leaves some out. The data contain more than 100,000 clones, approximately 79% of them singletons. This CDR3 is 16 amino acids long. Germline V gene sequence: CDR1 MNHEY, CDR2 SMNVEV (reference sequence). V gave up 1 base and J gave up 6 bases, with 15 bases separating them. The V call is TRBV27, the J call TRBJ2-2, with a possible D match to TRBD2 (7 bases). This clonotype originated in a male donor in good health and CMV-seronegative. The sample was PBMCs. CDR3 coding DNA: TGTGCCAGCAGTTTATTTGGGGGGGGCCACGCCGGGGAGCTGTTTTTT. Protein: CASSLFGGGHAGELFF.